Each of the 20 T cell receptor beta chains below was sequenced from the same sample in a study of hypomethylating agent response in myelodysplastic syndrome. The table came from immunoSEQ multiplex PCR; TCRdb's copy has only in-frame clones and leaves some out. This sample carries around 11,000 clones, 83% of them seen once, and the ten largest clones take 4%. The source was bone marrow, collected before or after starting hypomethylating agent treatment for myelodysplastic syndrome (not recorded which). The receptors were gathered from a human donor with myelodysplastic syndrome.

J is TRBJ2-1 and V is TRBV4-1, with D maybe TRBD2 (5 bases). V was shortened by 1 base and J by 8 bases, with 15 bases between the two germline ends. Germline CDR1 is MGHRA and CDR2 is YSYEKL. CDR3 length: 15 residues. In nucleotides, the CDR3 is TGCGCCAGCAGCCAAGTAGTGGTCCCCGGGGATGAGCAGTTCTTC. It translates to CASSQVVVPGDEQFF.

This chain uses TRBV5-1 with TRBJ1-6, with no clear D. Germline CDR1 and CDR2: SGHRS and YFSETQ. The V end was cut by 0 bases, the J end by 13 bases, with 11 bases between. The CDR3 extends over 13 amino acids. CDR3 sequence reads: CASSLGQRDPLHF. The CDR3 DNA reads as TGCGCCAGCAGCTTGGGGCAGCGTGACCCCCTCCACTTT.

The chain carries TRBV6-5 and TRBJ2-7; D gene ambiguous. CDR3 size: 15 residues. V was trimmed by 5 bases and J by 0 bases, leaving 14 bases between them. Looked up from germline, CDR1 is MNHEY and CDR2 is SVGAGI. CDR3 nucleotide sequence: TGTGCCAGCAGTCCCCAAGGTACCGGCTCCTACGAGCAGTACTTC. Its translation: CASSPQGTGSYEQYF.

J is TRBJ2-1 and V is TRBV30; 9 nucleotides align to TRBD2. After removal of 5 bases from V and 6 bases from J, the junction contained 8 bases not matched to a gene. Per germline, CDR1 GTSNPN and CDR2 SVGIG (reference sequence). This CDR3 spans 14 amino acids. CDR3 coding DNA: TGTGCCTGGCAAGCGGGGGGTTTAAGCAATGAGCAGTTCTTC. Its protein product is CAWQAGGLSNEQFF.

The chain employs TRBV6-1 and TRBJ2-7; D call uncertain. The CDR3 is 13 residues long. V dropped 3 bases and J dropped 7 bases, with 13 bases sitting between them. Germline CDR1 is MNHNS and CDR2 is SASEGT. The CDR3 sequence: CASSDHGPTEQYF. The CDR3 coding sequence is TGTGCCAGCAGTGACCACGGCCCTACAGAGCAGTACTTC.

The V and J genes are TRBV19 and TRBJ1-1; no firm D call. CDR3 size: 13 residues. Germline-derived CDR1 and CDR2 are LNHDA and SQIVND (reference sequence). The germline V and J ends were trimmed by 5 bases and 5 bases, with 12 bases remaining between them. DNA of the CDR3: TGTGCCAGTAGTTTCTCCTCGGGGACTGAAGCTTTCTTT. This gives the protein CASSFSSGTEAFF. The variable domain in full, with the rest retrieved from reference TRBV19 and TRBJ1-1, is DGGITQSPKYLFRKEGQNVTLSCEQNLNHDAMYWYRQDPGQGLRLIYYSQIVNDFQKGDIAEGYSVSREKKESFPLTVTSAQKNPTAFYLCASSFSSGTEAFFGQGTRLTVV.

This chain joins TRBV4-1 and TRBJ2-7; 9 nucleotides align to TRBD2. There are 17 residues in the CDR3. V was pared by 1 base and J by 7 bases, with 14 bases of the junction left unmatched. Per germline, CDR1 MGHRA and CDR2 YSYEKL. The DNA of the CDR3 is TGCGCCAGCAGCCAAGGTCCGCTAGCGGGATTCCCTGGGGAGCAGTACTTC. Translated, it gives CASSQGPLAGFPGEQYF.

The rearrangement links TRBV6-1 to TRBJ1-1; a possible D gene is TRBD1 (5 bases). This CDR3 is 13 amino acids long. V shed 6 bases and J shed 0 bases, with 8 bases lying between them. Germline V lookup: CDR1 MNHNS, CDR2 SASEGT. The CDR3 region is CASRGQMNTEAFF. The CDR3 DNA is TGTGCCAGCAGGGGGCAGATGAACACTGAAGCTTTCTTT.

DNA for the CDR3: TGTGCCAGCAGCGCCGGGACAGGGAATGGCTACACCTTC. It translates to CASSAGTGNGYTF. The rearrangement links TRBV7-9 to TRBJ1-2, with 9 bases fitting TRBD1. J was trimmed by 6 bases and V by 5 bases; bases with no gene match: 4. CDR3 length: 13 amino acids. Germline V lookup: CDR1 SEHNR, CDR2 FQNEAQ (reference sequence).

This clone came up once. The CDR3 reads CASSNTDTQYF. The CDR3, as DNA: TGTGCCAGCAGCAACACAGATACGCAGTATTTT. This sequence joins TRBV5-4 and TRBJ2-3; no clear D gene. The CDR3 runs 11 residues. Looked up from germline, CDR1 is SGHNT and CDR2 is YYREEE (reference sequence). The ends were cut back, 4 bases at V and 2 bases at J, with 2 bases in the middle.

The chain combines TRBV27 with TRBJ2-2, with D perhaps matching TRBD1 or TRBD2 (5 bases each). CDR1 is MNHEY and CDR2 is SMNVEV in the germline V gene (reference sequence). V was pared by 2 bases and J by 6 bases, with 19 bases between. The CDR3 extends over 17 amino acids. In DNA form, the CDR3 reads TGTGCCAGCAGTTTACACGCCGGGACGCGCCCCCCCGGGGAGCTGTTTTTT. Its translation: CASSLHAGTRPPGELFF.

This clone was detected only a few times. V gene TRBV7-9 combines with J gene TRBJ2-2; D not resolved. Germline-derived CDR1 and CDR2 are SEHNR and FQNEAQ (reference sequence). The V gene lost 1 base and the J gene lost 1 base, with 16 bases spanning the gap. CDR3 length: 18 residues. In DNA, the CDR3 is TGTGCCAGCAGCTTAGGTTCGGCATCCCTCAGGAACACCGGGGAGCTGTTTTTT. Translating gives CASSLGSASLRNTGELFF. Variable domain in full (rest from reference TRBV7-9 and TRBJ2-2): DTGVSQNPRHKITKRGQNVTFRCDPISEHNRLYWYRQTLGQGPEFLTYFQNEAQLEKSRLLSDRFSAERPKGSFSTLEIQRTEQGDSAMYLCASSLGSASLRNTGELFFGEGSRLTVL.

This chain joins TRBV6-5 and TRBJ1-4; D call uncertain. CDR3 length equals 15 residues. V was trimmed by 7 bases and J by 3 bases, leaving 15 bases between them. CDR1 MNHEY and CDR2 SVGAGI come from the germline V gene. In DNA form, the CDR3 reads TGTGCCAGCAAGAGACTGACGGCGGCTAATGAAAAACTGTTTTTT. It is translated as CASKRLTAANEKLFF.

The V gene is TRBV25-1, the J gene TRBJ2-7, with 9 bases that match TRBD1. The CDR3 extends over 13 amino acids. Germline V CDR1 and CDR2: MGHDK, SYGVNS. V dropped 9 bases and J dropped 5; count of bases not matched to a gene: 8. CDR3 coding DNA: TGTGCCAGTATAGGACAGGGGTCAAACGAGCAGTACTTC. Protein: CASIGQGSNEQYF.

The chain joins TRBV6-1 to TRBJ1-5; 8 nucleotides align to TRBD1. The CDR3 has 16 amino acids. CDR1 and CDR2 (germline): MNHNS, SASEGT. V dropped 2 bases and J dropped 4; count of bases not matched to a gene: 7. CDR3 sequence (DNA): TGTGCCAGCAGTGAAATGGGGACAGGAGCGAATCAGCCCCAGCATTTT. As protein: CASSEMGTGANQPQHF.

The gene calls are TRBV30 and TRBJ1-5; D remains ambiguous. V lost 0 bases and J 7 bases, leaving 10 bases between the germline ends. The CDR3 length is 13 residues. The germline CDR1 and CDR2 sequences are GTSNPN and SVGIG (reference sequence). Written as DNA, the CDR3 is TGTGCCTGGAGTGTAAGAGGGAACCAGCCCCAGCATTTT. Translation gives CAWSVRGNQPQHF. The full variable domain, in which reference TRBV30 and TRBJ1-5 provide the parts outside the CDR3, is SQTIHQWPATLVQPVGSPLSLECTVEGTSNPNLYWYRQAAGRGLQLLFYSVGIGQISSEVPQNLSASRPQDRQFILSSKKLLLSDSGFYLCAWSVRGNQPQHFGDGTRLSIL.

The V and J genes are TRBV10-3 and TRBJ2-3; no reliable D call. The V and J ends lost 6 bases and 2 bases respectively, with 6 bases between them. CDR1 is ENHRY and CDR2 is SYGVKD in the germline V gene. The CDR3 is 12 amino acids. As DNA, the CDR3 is TGTGCCATCAGAAACCTCACAGATACGCAGTATTTT. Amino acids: CAIRNLTDTQYF.

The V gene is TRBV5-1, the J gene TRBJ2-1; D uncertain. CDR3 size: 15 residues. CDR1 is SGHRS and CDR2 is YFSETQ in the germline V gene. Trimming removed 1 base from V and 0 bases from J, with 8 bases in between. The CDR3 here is CASSLSSSSYNEQFF. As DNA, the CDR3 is TGCGCCAGCAGCTTGTCGTCTAGCTCCTACAATGAGCAGTTCTTC.

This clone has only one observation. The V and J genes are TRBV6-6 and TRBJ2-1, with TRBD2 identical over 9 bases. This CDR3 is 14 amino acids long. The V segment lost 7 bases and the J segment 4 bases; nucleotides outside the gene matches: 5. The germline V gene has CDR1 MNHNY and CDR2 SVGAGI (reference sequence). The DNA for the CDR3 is TGTGCCAGCACCCCTAGCGGGGTTTACAATGAGCAGTTCTTC. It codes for CASTPSGVYNEQFF.

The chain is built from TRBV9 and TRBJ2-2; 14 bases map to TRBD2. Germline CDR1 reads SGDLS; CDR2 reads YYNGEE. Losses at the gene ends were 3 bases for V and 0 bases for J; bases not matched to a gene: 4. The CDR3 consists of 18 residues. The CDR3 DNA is TGTGCCAGCAGCGAGACTAGCGGGGGGGCGGCGAACACCGGGGAGCTGTTTTTT. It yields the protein CASSETSGGAANTGELFF.